This T cell receptor beta chain was documented in a study of shared clonotypes between healthy human individuals. About the study: Each donor's CD4 naive and CD4 memory cells filled three plates apiece, CD8 naive two, and CD8 memory one.

Using immunoSEQ multiplex PCR, the repertoire was profiled, and TCRdb retains in-frame clones only, with some absent. The sample carries about 2.4 million clones, around 90% recorded once. The ends lost 6 bases at V and 9 bases at J; junction bases unmatched: 12. The CDR3 has 15 residues. Germline CDR1 and CDR2: SNHLY and FYNNEI. A note on this clone: Its antigen is unidentified.

Study-level points and caveats: There were few donors, and this limited the genetic and exposure-history diversity represented.

Sequencing was done on a sample of naive CD4+ T cells sorted from blood. Described subset: CD45RA+ positively selected. The chain employs TRBV2 and TRBJ1-5, with 9 positions matching TRBD1. This clonotype was obtained from a man younger than 35 in good health. CDR3 residues: CASSENTGGRRPQHF. CDR3 DNA: TGTGCCAGCAGCGAGAATACAGGGGGCAGGCGGCCCCAGCATTTT.